The clone carrying this TCR beta chain came up many times. A library of TCRbeta sequences, prepared with unique molecular identifiers, was generated. TCRdb ran MiXCR on the PCR reads and lists one entry per CDR3 protein. The sample has nearly 250,000 distinct CDR3 sequences, 7.5% to 9.5% seen once; the top ten hold roughly 5.8%. The CDR3 runs to 14 residues. The germline V gene has CDR1 SGHVS and CDR2 FQNEAQ. Deletions cut 1 base from V and 7 bases from J, with 11 bases between. This sample is part of a study of T-cell reconstitution after alpha-beta-depleted transplantation in children. The genes are TRBV7-8 and TRBJ2-1; weak D call: TRBD1 (6 bases). The sequence was collected from a male patient younger than 18 who had a stem cell transplant for acute lymphoblastic leukemia, so the T cells may come from the graft donor. The material was PBMCs, mostly from graft donor cells, obtained 180 days after TCRalphabeta/CD19-depleted stem cell transplant. The CDR3 spells CASSLEVTGNEQFF. CDR3 in DNA: TGTGCCAGCAGCTTAGAAGTGACAGGTAATGAGCAGTTCTTC.